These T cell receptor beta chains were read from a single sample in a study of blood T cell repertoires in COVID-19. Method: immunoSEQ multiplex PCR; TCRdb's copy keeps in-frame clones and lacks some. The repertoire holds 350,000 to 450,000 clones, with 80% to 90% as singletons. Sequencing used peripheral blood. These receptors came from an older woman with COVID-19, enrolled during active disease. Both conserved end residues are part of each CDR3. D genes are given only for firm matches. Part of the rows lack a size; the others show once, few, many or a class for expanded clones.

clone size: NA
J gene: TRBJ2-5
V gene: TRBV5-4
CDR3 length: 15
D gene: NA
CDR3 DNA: TGTGCCAGCAGCACCAAAGGGGGGGAGGAAGAGACCCAGTACTTC
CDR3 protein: CASSTKGGEEETQYF

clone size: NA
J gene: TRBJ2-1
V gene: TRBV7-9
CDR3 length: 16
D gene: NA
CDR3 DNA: TGTGCCAGCAGCGCCACCTTAGCGGACTCCTACAATGAGCAGTTCTTC
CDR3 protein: CASSATLADSYNEQFF

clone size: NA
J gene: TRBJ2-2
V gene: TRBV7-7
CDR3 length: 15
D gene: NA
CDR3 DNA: TGTGCCAGCAGCCCGAGCTTCGCGAACACCGGGGAGCTGTTTTTT
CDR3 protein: CASSPSFANTGELFF

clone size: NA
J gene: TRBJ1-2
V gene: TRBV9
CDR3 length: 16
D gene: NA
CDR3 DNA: TGTGCCAGCAGCCATGGACAGACTGGGGTCAACTATGGCTACACCTTC
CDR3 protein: CASSHGQTGVNYGYTF

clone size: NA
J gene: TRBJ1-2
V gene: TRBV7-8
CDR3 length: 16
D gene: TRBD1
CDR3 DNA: TGTGCCAGCAGCTTCGGGAGAATCAGGGGGTTGGTTGGCTACACCTTC
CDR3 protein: CASSFGRIRGLVGYTF

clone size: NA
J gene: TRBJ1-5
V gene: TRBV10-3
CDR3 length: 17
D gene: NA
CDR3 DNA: TGTGCCATCAGTGAGTCTAACACTCCCGGGATGGATCAGCCCCAGCATTTT
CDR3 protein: CAISESNTPGMDQPQHF

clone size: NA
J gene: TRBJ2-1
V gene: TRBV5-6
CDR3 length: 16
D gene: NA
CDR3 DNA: TGTGCCAGCAGCTCCACCCGGGGGGCTGACTACAATGAGCAGTTCTTC
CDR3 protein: CASSSTRGADYNEQFF

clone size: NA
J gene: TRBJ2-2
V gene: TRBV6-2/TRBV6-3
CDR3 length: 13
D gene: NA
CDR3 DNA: TGTGCCAGCAGTTACTTGAGGACAGTCGGGCTGTTTTTT
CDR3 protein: CASSYLRTVGLFF

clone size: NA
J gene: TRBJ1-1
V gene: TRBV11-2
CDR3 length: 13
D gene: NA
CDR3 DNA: TGTGCCAGCGACGGAGGGGTTAACACTGAAGCTTTCTTT
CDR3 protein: CASDGGVNTEAFF

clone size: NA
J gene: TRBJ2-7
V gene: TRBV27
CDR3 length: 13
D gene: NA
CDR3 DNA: TGTGCCAGCAGTTTTTCTGAGGAGGCCCAGCAGTACTTC
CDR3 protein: CASSFSEEAQQYF

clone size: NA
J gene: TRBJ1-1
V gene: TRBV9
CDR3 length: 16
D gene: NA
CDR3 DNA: TGTGCCAGCAGCGTAGAGGGTTGGGGGGGCAACACTGAAGCTTTCTTT
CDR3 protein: CASSVEGWGGNTEAFF

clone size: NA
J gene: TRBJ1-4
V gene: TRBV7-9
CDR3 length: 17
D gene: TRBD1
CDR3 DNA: TGTGCCAGCAGCTTAGTTCGGACAGGGGTAATTAATGAAAAACTGTTTTTT
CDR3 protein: CASSLVRTGVINEKLFF

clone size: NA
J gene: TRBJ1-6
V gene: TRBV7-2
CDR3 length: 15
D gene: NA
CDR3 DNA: TGTGCCAGCAGCTTAGGGGCAGGAGGTAATTCACCCCTCCACTTT
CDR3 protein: CASSLGAGGNSPLHF

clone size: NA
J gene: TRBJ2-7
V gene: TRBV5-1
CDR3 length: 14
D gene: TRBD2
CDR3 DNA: TGCGCCAGCAGCTTGGGGCGAGCGGGGAACGAGCAGTACTTC
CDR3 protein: CASSLGRAGNEQYF

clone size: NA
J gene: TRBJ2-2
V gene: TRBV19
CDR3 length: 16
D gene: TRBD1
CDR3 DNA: TGTGCCAGTAGTTTCTACAGGGGCCAAAACACCGGGGAGCTGTTTTTT
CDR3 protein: CASSFYRGQNTGELFF

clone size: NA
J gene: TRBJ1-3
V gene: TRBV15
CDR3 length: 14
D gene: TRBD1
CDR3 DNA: TGTGCCACCAGCAAAGACAGGGGGAGAAACACCATATATTTT
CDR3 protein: CATSKDRGRNTIYF

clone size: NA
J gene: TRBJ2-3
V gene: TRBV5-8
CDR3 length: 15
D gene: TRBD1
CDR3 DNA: TGTGCCAGCAGCGCTGACAGGGGGCGGCCAGATACGCAGTATTTT
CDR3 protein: CASSADRGRPDTQYF

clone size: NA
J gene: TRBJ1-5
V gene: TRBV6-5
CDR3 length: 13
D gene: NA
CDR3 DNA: TGTGCCAGCAGTCTGAACGGGGGTCAGCCCCAGCATTTT
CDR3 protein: CASSLNGGQPQHF

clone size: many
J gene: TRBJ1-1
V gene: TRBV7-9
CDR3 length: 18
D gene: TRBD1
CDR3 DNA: TGTGCCAGCAGCTCTCACCGGCTAAGACAGGGACGGGAGACTGAAGCTTTCTTT
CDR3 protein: CASSSHRLRQGRETEAFF

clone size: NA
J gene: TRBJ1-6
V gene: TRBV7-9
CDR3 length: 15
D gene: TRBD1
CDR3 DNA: TGTGCCAGCAGCTCCCGGGACAGGGCTTATTCACCCCTCCACTTT
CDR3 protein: CASSSRDRAYSPLHF

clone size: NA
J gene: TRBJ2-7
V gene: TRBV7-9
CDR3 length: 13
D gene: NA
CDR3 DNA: TGTGCCAGCAGCCTTGACAGAGCCTACGAGCAGTACTTC
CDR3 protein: CASSLDRAYEQYF

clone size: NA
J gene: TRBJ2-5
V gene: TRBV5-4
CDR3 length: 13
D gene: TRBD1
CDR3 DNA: TGTGCCAGCAGCACGGACAGGGGCCAGGCCCAGTACTTC
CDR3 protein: CASSTDRGQAQYF

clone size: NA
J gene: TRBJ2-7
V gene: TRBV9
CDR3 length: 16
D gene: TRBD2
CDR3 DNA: TGTGCCAGCAGCCCTCCGGGACTAGCGGGGAACTACGAGCAGTACTTC
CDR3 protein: CASSPPGLAGNYEQYF